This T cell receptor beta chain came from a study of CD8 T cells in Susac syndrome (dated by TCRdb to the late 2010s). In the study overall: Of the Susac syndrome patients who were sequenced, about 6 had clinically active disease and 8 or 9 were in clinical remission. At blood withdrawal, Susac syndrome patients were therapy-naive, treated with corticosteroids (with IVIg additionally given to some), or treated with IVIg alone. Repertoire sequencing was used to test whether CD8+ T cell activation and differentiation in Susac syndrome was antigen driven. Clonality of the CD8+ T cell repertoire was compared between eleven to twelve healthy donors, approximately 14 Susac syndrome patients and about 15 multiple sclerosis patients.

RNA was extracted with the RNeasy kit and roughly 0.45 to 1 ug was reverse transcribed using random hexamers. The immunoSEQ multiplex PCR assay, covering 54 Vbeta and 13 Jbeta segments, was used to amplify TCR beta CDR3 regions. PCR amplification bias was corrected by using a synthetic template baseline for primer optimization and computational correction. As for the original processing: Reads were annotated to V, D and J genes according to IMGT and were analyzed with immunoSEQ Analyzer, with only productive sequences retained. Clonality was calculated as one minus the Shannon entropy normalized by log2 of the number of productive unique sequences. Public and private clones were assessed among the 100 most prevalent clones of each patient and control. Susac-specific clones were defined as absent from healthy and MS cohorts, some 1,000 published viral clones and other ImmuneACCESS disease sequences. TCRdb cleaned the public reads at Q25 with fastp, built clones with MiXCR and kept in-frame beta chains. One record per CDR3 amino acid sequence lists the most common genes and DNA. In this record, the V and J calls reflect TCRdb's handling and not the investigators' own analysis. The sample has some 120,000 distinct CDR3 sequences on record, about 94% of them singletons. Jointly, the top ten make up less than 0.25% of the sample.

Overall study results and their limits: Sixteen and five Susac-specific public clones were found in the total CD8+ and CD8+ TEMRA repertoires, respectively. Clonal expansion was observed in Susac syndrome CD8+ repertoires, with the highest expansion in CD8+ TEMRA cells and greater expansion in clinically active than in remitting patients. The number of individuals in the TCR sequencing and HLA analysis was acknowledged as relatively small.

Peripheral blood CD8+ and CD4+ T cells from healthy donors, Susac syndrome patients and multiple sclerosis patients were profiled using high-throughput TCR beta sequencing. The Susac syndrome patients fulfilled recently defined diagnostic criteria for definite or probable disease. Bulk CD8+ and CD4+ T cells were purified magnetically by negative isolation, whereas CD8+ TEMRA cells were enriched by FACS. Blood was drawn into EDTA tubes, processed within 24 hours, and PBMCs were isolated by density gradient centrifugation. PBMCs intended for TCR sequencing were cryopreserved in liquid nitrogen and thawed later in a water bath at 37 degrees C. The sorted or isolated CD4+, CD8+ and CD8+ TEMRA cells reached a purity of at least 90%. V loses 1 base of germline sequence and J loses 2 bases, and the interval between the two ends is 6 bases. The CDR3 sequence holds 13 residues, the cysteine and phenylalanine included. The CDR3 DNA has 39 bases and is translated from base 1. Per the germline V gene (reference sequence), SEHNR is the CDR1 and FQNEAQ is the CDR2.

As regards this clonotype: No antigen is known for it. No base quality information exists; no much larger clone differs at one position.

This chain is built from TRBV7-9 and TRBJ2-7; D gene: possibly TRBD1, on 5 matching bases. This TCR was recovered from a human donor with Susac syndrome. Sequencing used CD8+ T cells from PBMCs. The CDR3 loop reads CASSLVQAYEQYF. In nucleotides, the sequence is TGTGCCAGCAGCTTAGTACAGGCCTACGAGCAGTACTTC.